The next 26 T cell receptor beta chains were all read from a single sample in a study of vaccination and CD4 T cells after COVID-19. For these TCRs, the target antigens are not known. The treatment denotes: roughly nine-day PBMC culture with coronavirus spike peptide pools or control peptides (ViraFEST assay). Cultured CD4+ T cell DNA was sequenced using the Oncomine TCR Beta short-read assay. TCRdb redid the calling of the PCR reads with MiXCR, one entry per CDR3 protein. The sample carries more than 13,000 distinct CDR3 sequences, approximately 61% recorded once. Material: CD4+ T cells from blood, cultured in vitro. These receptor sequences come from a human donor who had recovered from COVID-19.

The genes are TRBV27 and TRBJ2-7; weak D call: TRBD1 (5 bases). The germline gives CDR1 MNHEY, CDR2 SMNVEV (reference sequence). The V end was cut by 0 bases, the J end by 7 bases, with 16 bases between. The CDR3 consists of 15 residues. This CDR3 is CASSLSSAQRGEQYF. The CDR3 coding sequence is TGTGCCAGCAGTTTATCGTCTGCACAAAGGGGAGAGCAGTACTTC.

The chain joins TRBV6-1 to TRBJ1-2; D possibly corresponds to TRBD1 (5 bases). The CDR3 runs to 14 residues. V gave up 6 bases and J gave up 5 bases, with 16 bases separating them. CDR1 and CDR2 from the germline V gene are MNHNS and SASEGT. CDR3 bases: TGTGCCAGCAGGTCCGGGACGGGGTGGTATGGCTACACCTTC. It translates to CASRSGTGWYGYTF.

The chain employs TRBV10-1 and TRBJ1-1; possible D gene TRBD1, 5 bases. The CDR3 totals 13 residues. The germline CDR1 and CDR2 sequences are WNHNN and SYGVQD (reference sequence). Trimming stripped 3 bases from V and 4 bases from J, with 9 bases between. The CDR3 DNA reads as TGCGCCAGCAGTGACCAGAGGGGCACTGAAGCTTTCTTT. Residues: CASSDQRGTEAFF.

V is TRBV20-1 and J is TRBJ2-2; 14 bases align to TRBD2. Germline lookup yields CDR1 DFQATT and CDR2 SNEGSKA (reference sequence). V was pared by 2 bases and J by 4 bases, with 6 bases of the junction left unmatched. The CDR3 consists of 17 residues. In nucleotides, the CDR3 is TGCAGTGCTAGAACGACTAGCGGGAGGGGGGGCACCGGGGAGCTGTTTTTT. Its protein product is CSARTTSGRGGTGELFF.

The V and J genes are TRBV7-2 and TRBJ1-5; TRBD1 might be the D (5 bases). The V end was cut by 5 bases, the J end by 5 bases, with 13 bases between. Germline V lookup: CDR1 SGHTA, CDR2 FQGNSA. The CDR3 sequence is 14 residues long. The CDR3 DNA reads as TGTGCCAGCAGCCGCCCGGACACCGATCAGCCCCAGCATTTT. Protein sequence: CASSRPDTDQPQHF.

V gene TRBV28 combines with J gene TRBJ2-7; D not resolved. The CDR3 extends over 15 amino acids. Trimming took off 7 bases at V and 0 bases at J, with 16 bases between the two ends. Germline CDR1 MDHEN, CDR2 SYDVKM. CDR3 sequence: CASTPPMMSSYEQYF. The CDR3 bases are TGTGCCAGCACTCCCCCCATGATGAGCTCCTACGAGCAGTACTTC.

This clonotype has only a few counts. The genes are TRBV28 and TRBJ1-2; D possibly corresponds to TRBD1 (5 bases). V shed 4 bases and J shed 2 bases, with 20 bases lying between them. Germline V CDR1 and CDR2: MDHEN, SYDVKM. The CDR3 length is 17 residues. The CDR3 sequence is CASSYRLKGAKNYGYTF. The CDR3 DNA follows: TGTGCCAGCAGTTACCGACTCAAAGGGGCCAAAAACTATGGCTACACCTTC.

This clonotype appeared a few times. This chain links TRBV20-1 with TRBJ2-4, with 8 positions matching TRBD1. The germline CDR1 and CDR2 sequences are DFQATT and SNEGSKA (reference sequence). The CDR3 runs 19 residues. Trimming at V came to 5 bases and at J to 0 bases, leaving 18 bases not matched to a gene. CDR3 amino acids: CSAPLGGDRGPLAKNIQYF. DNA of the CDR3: TGCAGTGCTCCCCTGGGGGGAGACAGGGGCCCCCTAGCCAAAAACATTCAGTACTTC.

The CDR3 coding sequence is TGTGCCAGCAGTGGGACAGGGGTCCCCTCCAACTATGGCTACACCTTC. This translates into CASSGTGVPSNYGYTF. The chain couples TRBV2 to TRBJ1-2; TRBD1 agrees at 9 bases. V shed 4 bases, J shed 2 bases, and the junction held 8 bases outside the gene matches. This CDR3 contains 16 residues. Per the germline V gene, CDR1 is SNHLY and CDR2 is FYNNEI.

The CDR3 region is CAWSRLFQETQYF. In DNA, the CDR3 is TGTGCCTGGAGTCGGCTATTCCAAGAGACCCAGTACTTC. The chain couples TRBV30 to TRBJ2-5, with unresolved D. Germline-derived CDR1 and CDR2 are GTSNPN and SVGIG (reference sequence). The length of the CDR3 is 13 residues. V was trimmed by 2 bases and J by 1 base, leaving 8 bases between them.

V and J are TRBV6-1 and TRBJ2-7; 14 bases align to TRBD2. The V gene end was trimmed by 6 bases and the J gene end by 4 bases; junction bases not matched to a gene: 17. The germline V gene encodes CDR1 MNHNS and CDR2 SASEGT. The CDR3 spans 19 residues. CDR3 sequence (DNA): TGTGCCAGCAGCCTACGGGGAACTCGAAGACTAGCGGGAGGGTACGAGCAGTACTTC. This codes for CASSLRGTRRLAGGYEQYF.

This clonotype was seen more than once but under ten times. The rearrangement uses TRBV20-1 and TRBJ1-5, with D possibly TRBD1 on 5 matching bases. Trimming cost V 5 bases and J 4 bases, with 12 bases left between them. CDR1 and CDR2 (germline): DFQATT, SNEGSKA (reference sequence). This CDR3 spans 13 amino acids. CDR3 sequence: CSAGTGGNQPQHF. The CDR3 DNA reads TGCAGTGCTGGGACTGGGGGGAATCAGCCCCAGCATTTT.

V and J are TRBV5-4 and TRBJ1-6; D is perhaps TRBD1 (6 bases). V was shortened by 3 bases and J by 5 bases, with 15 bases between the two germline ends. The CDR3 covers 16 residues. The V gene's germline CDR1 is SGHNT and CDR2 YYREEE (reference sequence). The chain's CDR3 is CASSSISGGNNSPLHF. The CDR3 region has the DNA TGTGCCAGCAGCTCCATCTCCGGGGGCAATAATTCACCCCTCCACTTT.

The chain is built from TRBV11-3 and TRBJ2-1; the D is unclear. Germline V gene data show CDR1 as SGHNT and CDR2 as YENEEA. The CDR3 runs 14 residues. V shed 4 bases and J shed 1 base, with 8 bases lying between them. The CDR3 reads CASSSTGSYNEQFF. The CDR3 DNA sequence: TGTGCCAGCAGCTCGACCGGTTCCTACAATGAGCAGTTCTTC. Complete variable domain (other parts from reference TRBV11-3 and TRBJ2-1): EAGVVQSPRYKIIEKKQPVAFWCNPISGHNTLYWYLQNLGQGPELLIRYENEEAVDDSQLPKDRFSAERLKGVDSTLKIQPAELGDSAVYLCASSSTGSYNEQFFGPGTRLTVL.

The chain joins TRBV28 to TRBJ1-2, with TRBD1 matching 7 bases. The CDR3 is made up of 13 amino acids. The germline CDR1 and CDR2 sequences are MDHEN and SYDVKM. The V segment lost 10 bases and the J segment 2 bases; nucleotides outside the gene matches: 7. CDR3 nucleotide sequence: TGTGCCACCTGGGACAGCCTCAACTATGGCTACACCTTC. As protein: CATWDSLNYGYTF.

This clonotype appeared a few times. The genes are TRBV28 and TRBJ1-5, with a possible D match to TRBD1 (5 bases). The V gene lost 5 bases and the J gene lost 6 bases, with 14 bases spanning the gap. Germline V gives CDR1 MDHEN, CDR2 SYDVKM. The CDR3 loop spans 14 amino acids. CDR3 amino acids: CASSAGTGTQPQHF. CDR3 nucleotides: TGTGCCAGCAGTGCCGGGACGGGGACTCAGCCCCAGCATTTT.

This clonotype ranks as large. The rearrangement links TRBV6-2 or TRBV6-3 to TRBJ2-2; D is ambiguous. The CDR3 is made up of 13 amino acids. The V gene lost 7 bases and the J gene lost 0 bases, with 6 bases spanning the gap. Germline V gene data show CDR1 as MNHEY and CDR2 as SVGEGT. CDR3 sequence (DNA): TGTGCCAGCATGCCCGCGAACACCGGGGAGCTGTTTTTT. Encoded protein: CASMPANTGELFF.

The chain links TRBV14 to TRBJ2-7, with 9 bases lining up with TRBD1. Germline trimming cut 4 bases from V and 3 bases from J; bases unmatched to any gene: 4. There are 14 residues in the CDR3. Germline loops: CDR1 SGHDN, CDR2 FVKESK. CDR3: CASSLGQGFYEQYF. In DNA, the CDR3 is TGTGCCAGCAGCCTGGGACAGGGATTCTACGAGCAGTACTTC.

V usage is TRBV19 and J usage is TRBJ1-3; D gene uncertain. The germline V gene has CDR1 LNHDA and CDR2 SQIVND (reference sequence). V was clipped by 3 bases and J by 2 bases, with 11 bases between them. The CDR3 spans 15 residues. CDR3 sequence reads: CASSIDGNAGNTIYF. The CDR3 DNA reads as TGTGCCAGTAGTATTGACGGGAACGCTGGAAACACCATATATTTT.

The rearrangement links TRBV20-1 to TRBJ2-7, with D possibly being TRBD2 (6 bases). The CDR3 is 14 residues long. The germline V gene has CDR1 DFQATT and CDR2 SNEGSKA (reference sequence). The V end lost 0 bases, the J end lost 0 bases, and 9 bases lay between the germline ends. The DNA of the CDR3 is TGCAGTGCTAGAGAAGGGACTGTCTCCTACGAGCAGTACTTC. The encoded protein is CSAREGTVSYEQYF.

The CDR3 loop is CASSLWTGDETQYF. CDR3 sequence (DNA): TGTGCCAGCAGCCTTTGGACAGGGGACGAGACCCAGTACTTC. The genes are TRBV11-2 and TRBJ2-5, with 9 bases fitting TRBD1. The junction had 6 bases not matched to a gene; V was cut back by 5 bases and J by 5 bases. Germline V lookup: CDR1 SGHAT, CDR2 FQNNGV. The CDR3 is made up of 14 amino acids.

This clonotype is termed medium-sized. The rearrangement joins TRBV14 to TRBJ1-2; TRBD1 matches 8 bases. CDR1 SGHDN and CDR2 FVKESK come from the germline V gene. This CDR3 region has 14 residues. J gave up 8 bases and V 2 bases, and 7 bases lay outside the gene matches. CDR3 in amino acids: CASSQRSGGFGYTF. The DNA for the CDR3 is TGTGCCAGCAGCCAAAGATCAGGGGGCTTCGGCTACACCTTC.

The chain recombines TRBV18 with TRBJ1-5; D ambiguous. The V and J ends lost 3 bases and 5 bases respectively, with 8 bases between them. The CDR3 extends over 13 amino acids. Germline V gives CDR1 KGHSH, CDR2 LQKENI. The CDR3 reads CASSPTGDQPQHF. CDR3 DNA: TGTGCCAGCTCACCGACGGGAGATCAGCCCCAGCATTTT.

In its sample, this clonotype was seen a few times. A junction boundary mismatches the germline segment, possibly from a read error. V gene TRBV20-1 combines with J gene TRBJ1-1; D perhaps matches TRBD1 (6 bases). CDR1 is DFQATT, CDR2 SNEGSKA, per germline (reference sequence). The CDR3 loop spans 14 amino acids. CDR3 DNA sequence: TGCAGTGCTAGTTGGGGGGCGATGAACACTGAAGCTTTTTTT. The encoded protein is CSASWGAMNTEAFF.

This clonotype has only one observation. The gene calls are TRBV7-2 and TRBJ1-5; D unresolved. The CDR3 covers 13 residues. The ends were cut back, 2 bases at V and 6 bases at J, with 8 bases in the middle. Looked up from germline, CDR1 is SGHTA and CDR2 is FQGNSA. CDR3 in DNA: TGTGCCAGCAGCTTATGGGTTTTTCAGCCCCAGCATTTT. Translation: CASSLWVFQPQHF.

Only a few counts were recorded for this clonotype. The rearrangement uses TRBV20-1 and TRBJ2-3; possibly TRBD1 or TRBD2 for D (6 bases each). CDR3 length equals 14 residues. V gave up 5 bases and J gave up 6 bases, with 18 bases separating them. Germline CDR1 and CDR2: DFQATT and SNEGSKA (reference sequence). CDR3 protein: CSAPWGAYGDTQYF. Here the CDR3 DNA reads TGCAGTGCTCCCTGGGGGGCTTACGGGGATACGCAGTATTTT.